These 30 T cell receptor beta chains came from one sample sequenced in a study of T cells in Graves' hyperthyroidism and ophthalmopathy. Amplification yielded TCR beta CDR3 regions, with RNA transcripts as the source. First-round RT-PCR targeting the TCR CDR3 was performed with the HTBI primer set. TCRdb called the multiplex PCR reads again in MiXCR, with one record for every CDR3 protein. The table includes about 360,000 distinct CDR3 sequences, about 14% detected once. Sequenced: blood. Every receptor here comes from a man in his thirties or forties with Graves' hyperthyroidism that later progressed to Graves' ophthalmopathy.

This clonotype was picked up many times. The genes are TRBV6-1 and TRBJ1-3; no clear D gene. The length of the CDR3 is 15 residues. The V gene's germline CDR1 is MNHNS and CDR2 SASEGT. Trimming cost V 6 bases and J 0 bases, with 12 bases left between them. The CDR3 spells CASRATTSSGNTIYF. DNA of the CDR3: TGTGCCAGCAGAGCTACCACTAGCTCTGGAAACACCATATATTTT.

The genes are TRBV24-1 and TRBJ1-2; 10 bases align to TRBD1. CDR3 length: 14 amino acids. V was clipped by 4 bases and J by 5 bases; unmatched bases: 3. The germline V gene has CDR1 KGHDR and CDR2 SFDVKD. This CDR3 is CATSERTGGYGYTF. CDR3 nucleotides: TGTGCCACCAGTGAGCGGACAGGGGGGTATGGCTACACCTTC.

Many counts were recorded for this clonotype. The genes are TRBV3-1 and TRBJ1-1, with D unresolved. The germline gives CDR1 LGHDT, CDR2 YNNKEL (reference sequence). Trimming removed 2 bases from V and 4 bases from J, with 8 bases in between. The CDR3 is 13 residues long. The chain's CDR3 is CASSQRGTTEAFF. In DNA form, the CDR3 reads TGTGCCAGCAGCCAACGGGGAACCACTGAAGCTTTCTTT.

The CDR3 loop is CSARQGVNGNTIYF. The CDR3 nucleotides are TGCAGTGCTAGACAGGGCGTAAATGGAAACACCATATATTTT. This chain joins TRBV20-1 and TRBJ1-3, with D possibly matching TRBD1 (5 bases). The germline V and J ends were trimmed by 2 bases and 3 bases, with 11 bases remaining between them. Looked up from germline, CDR1 is DFQATT and CDR2 is SNEGSKA (reference sequence). CDR3 length: 14 residues.

This clonotype was recorded at least ten times. The V call is TRBV28, the J call TRBJ1-3; 10 bases map to TRBD1. This CDR3 contains 17 residues. With 3 bases clipped from V and 4 bases from J, the junction kept 9 bases outside the gene matches. CDR1 MDHEN and CDR2 SYDVKM come from the germline V gene. This CDR3 is CASSLDGTGVSGNTIYF. DNA of the CDR3: TGTGCCAGCAGTTTGGACGGGACAGGGGTATCGGGAAACACCATATATTTT.

There are a few counts of this clonotype. The rearrangement uses TRBV30 and TRBJ2-1; TRBD1 is a possible D gene (5 bases). CDR1 is GTSNPN, CDR2 SVGIG, per germline (reference sequence). V was cut by 3 bases and J by 0 bases, with 15 bases left in between. The CDR3 is made up of 16 amino acids. The CDR3 DNA reads as TGTGCCTGGAGGAGGACGGACATGAGCTCCTACAATGAGCAGTTCTTC. It yields the protein CAWRRTDMSSYNEQFF.

This clonotype was seen at least ten times. The J gene is TRBJ2-1, the V gene TRBV5-6, with unresolved D. CDR1 is SGHDT, CDR2 YYEEEE, per germline. The CDR3 covers 11 residues. V shed 4 bases and J shed 6 bases, with 5 bases lying between them. As DNA, the CDR3 is TGTGCCAGCAGCCGTACCAATGAGCAGTTCTTC. Amino acid sequence: CASSRTNEQFF.

This clonotype was observed a handful of times. The rearrangement links TRBV5-1 to TRBJ2-1; either TRBD1 or TRBD2 may supply D (6 bases each). The CDR3 sequence is 12 residues long. Trimming left V 3 bases short and J 14 bases short, with 15 bases between. CDR1 is SGHRS, CDR2 YFSETQ, per germline. CDR3 sequence reads: CASSSQQGGEFF. DNA for the CDR3: TGCGCCAGCAGCTCCCAACAGGGCGGGGAGTTCTTC. The whole variable domain, filled in from reference TRBV5-1 and TRBJ2-1, reads KAGVTQTPRYLIKTRGQQVTLSCSPISGHRSVSWYQQTPGQGLQFLFEYFSETQRNKGNFPGRFSGRQFSNSRSEMNVSTLELGDSALYLCASSSQQGGEFFGPGTRLTVL.

This chain connects TRBV4-1 to TRBJ2-1, with D perhaps TRBD2 (6 bases). CDR3 length equals 15 residues. V lost 1 base and J lost 1, with 8 bases in between. Germline CDR1 MGHRA, CDR2 YSYEKL. CDR3 coding DNA: TGCGCCAGCAGCCAAGGGGCGGGGTCCTACAATGAGCAGTTCTTC. Encoded protein: CASSQGAGSYNEQFF.

The chain carries TRBV9 and TRBJ2-1, with 7 bases that match TRBD2. There are 16 residues in the CDR3. Germline CDR1 and CDR2: SGDLS and YYNGEE. The junction had 6 bases not matched to a gene; V was cut back by 3 bases and J by 0 bases. In DNA form, the CDR3 reads TGTGCCAGCAGCGGAGGACTAGAAAGCTCCTACAATGAGCAGTTCTTC. This codes for CASSGGLESSYNEQFF.

This clonotype occurred a few times. In DNA, the CDR3 is TGTGCCAGCAGTTACTCGGCGGGGGGGGGGACCGGGGAGCTGTTTTTT. Its translation: CASSYSAGGGTGELFF. This rearrangement joins TRBV6-5 to TRBJ2-2, with 9 bases fitting TRBD2. The CDR3 contains 16 residues. Unmatched junction bases numbered 4, after V lost 0 bases and J lost 5 bases. Germline V gene sequence: CDR1 MNHEY, CDR2 SVGAGI.

The chain employs TRBV5-1 and TRBJ2-2, with D perhaps matching TRBD1 (6 bases). The ends were cut back, 3 bases at V and 7 bases at J, with 7 bases in the middle. Germline V lookup: CDR1 SGHRS, CDR2 YFSETQ. This CDR3 spans 12 amino acids. Written as DNA, the CDR3 is TGCGCCAGCAGCTGGACAGACGGGGAGCTGTTTTTT. It is translated as CASSWTDGELFF.

This clonotype was recorded at least ten times. The chain couples TRBV2 to TRBJ2-5; D is unresolved. V was clipped by 5 bases and J by 0 bases, with 13 bases between them. Per the germline V gene, CDR1 is SNHLY and CDR2 is FYNNEI. The CDR3 runs 15 residues. The CDR3 here is CASSLDLLYQETQYF. Here the CDR3 DNA reads TGTGCCAGCAGTCTTGACTTGCTATACCAAGAGACCCAGTACTTC.

This clonotype was recorded a few times. The chain recombines TRBV6-1 with TRBJ2-1; the match to TRBD1 covers 7 bases. Germline V gives CDR1 MNHNS, CDR2 SASEGT. The trim removed 5 bases at V and 6 bases at J, leaving 7 bases unmatched. The CDR3 loop spans 14 amino acids. CDR3 loop: CASSRPDRVNEQFF. The CDR3 nucleotides read TGTGCCAGCAGTAGACCTGACAGGGTCAATGAGCAGTTCTTC.

With regard to this clonotype: A much larger clone differs from this one at a single base, so this may be a read error. The CDR3 loop is CASSLHQHGSSTEVFF. The CDR3 DNA follows: TGTGCCAGCAGCTTACATCAGCATGGAAGTAGCACTGAAGTTTTCTTT. The chain has TRBV7-6 and TRBJ1-1; D unresolved. Germline V gives CDR1 SGHVS, CDR2 FNYEAQ. This CDR3 has 16 amino acids.

This clonotype was recorded at least ten times. The chain joins TRBV2 to TRBJ1-5; TRBD1 is a possible D gene (6 bases). This CDR3 region has 16 residues. Germline V CDR1 and CDR2: SNHLY, FYNNEI. Trimming removed 2 bases at V and 1 base at J, with 12 bases between. The chain's CDR3 is CASSEMGGASNQPQHF. The CDR3 region has the DNA TGTGCCAGCAGTGAAATGGGGGGCGCGAGCAATCAGCCCCAGCATTTT.

The chain combines TRBV5-1 with TRBJ2-3, with TRBD2 identical over 12 bases. The CDR3 runs 12 residues. V lost 7 bases and J lost 11; bases outside the gene matches: 5. Germline loops: CDR1 SGHRS, CDR2 YFSETQ. The CDR3 here is CASRLAGEQQYF. As DNA, the CDR3 is TGCGCCAGCCGACTAGCGGGGGAGCAGCAGTATTTT.

In its sample, this clonotype was seen many times. The chain joins TRBV28 to TRBJ1-6, with no clear D. CDR1 is MDHEN and CDR2 is SYDVKM in the germline V gene. The CDR3 extends over 13 amino acids. The V and J ends lost 7 bases and 4 bases respectively, with 8 bases between them. The CDR3 DNA is TGTGCCAGCAATCCGGGGTATAATTCACCCCTCCACTTT. It specifies CASNPGYNSPLHF.

This rearrangement joins TRBV20-1 to TRBJ1-2, with 10 positions matching TRBD1. V shed 3 bases and J 7 bases; nucleotides not matched to a gene: 5. Germline lookup yields CDR1 DFQATT and CDR2 SNEGSKA (reference sequence). The CDR3 has 13 residues. The DNA of the CDR3 is TGCAGTGCTAGTTGGGACAGGGGCTCTGGCTACACCTTC. Residues: CSASWDRGSGYTF.

This chain's CDR3 is CASRRAGIISGSPLHF. The CDR3 bases are TGTGCCAGCAGAAGGGCGGGGATTATATCGGGTTCACCCCTCCACTTT. The gene calls are TRBV28 and TRBJ1-6, with D unclear. CDR1 is MDHEN and CDR2 is SYDVKM in the germline V gene. Trimming left V 6 bases short and J 9 bases short, with 21 bases between. The CDR3 contains 16 residues.

V is TRBV11-2 and J is TRBJ2-7, with 7 nucleotides matching TRBD1. After removal of 1 base from V and 3 bases from J, the junction contained 3 bases not matched to a gene. The CDR3 runs 14 residues. Germline values: CDR1 SGHAT, CDR2 FQNNGV. This chain's CDR3 is CASSLAQGDYEQYF. CDR3 coding DNA: TGTGCCAGCAGCTTAGCGCAGGGGGACTACGAGCAGTACTTC.

This clonotype was picked up a small number of times. A much more abundant neighbour one base away suggests this may be a read error. CDR3 region: CASSYGSTGKLFF. CDR3 nucleotides: TGTGCCAGCAGTTACGGGTCCACCGGGAAGCTGTTTTTT. This chain connects TRBV6-6 to TRBJ2-2; TRBD2 is a possible D gene (5 bases). This CDR3 comprises 13 residues. Germline V gives CDR1 MNHNY, CDR2 SVGAGI (reference sequence).

The chain links TRBV27 to TRBJ2-2, with TRBD1 identical over 7 bases. The CDR3 runs 15 residues. In germline, CDR1 is MNHEY, CDR2 SMNVEV (reference sequence). The trim removed 2 bases at V and 4 bases at J, leaving 4 bases unmatched. CDR3 DNA sequence: TGTGCCAGCAGTTTAGTACAGGGGACCACCGGGGAGCTGTTTTTT. Its protein product is CASSLVQGTTGELFF.

There are many counts of this clonotype. The chain has TRBV28 and TRBJ1-4, with D unclear. The CDR3 spans 12 residues. CDR1 and CDR2 from the germline V gene are MDHEN and SYDVKM. Trimming took 6 bases from V and 4 from J, leaving 6 bases between them. CDR3 coding DNA: TGTGCCAGCAGAGAGAGTAATGAAAAACTGTTTTTT. It is translated as CASRESNEKLFF.

A single count supports this clonotype. This could be a read error, since a much larger clone is one nucleotide away. The chain combines TRBV6-5 with TRBJ2-2; the D gene is possibly TRBD2 (7 bases). CDR1 is MNHEY and CDR2 is SVGAGI in the germline V gene. The V end was cut by 2 bases, the J end by 6 bases, with 16 bases between. The CDR3 has 16 amino acids. CDR3: CASSYDWWGGAGELFF. CDR3 nucleotides: TGTGCCAGCAGTTACGATTGGTGGGGGGGCGCCGGGGAGCTGTTTTTT.

The chain uses TRBV10-3 and TRBJ2-5, with 10 bases fitting TRBD2. CDR1 is ENHRY, CDR2 SYGVKD, per germline. The CDR3 sequence is 15 residues long. V trimming: 5 bases; J trimming: 4 bases; junction bases outside the gene matches: 7. The CDR3 nucleotides are TGTGCCATCAGTCCTTCAGCGGGGGGGCGAGAGACCCAGTACTTC. Translation: CAISPSAGGRETQYF.

In its sample, this clonotype was seen many times. This chain links TRBV28 with TRBJ2-1; D might be TRBD2 (7 bases). The CDR3 consists of 18 residues. The V end lost 0 bases, the J end lost 1 base, and 16 bases lay between the germline ends. Looked up from germline, CDR1 is MDHEN and CDR2 is SYDVKM. Here the CDR3 DNA reads TGTGCCAGCAGTTTATGGCCCAGGGGAGGGAGGTCCTACAATGAGCAGTTCTTC. Its protein product is CASSLWPRGGRSYNEQFF.

This clonotype was detected many times. This chain connects TRBV5-1 to TRBJ1-1, with 7 bases identical to TRBD1. The CDR3 is 16 amino acids. V trimming: 0 bases; J trimming: 1 base; junction bases outside the gene matches: 6. Germline assignment: CDR1 SGHRS and CDR2 YFSETQ. CDR3 nucleotides: TGCGCCAGCAGCTTGGAGGACAGGCGATGGAACACTGAAGCTTTCTTT. It is translated as CASSLEDRRWNTEAFF.

This sequence joins TRBV10-3 and TRBJ2-1; D gene unclear. This CDR3 region has 13 residues. The V end lost 6 bases, the J end lost 7 bases, and 13 bases lay between the germline ends. Looked up from germline, CDR1 is ENHRY and CDR2 is SYGVKD. CDR3 sequence reads: CAIRSSTGNEQFF. The CDR3, as DNA: TGTGCCATCAGATCCTCGACGGGTAATGAGCAGTTCTTC.

As DNA, the CDR3 is TGTGCCAGCAGCCAAGGTACAGGGGTTGGCCACGGGCAGTACTTC. Protein sequence: CASSQGTGVGHGQYF. This sequence joins TRBV3-1 and TRBJ2-7, with 7 nucleotides matching TRBD1. Per the germline V gene, CDR1 is LGHDT and CDR2 is YNNKEL (reference sequence). The CDR3 covers 15 residues. V was pared by 1 base and J by 9 bases, with 12 bases of the junction left unmatched.